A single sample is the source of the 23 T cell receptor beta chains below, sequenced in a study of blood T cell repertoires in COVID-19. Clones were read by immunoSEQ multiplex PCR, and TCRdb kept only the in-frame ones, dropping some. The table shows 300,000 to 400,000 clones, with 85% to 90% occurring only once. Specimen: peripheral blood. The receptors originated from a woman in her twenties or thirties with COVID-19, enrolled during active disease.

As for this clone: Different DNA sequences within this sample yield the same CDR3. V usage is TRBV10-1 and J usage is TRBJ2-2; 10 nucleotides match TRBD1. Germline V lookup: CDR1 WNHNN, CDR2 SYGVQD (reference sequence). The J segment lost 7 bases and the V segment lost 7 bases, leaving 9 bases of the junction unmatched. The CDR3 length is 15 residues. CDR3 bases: TGCGCCAGCACTTGGACAGGGGGTGAAGTCGGGGAGCTGTTTTTT. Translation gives CASTWTGGEVGELFF.

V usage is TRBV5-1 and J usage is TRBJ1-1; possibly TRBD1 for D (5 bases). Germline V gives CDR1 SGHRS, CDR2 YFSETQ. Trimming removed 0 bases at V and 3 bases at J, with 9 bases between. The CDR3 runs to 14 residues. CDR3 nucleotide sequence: TGCGCCAGCAGCTTGGCAGACAGTTACACTGAAGCTTTCTTT. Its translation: CASSLADSYTEAFF.

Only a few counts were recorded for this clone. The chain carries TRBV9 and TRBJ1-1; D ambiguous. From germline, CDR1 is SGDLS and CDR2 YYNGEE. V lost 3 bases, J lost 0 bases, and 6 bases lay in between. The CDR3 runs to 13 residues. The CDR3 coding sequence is TGTGCCAGCAGCGGTACACTGAACACTGAAGCTTTCTTT. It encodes CASSGTLNTEAFF.

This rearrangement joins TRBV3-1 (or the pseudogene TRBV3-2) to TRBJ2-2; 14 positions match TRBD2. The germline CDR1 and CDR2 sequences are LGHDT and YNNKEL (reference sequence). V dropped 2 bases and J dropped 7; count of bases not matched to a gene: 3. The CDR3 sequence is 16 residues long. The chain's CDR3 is CASSQRLAGGHGELFF. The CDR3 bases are TGTGCCAGCAGCCAAAGACTAGCGGGAGGGCACGGGGAGCTGTTTTTT.

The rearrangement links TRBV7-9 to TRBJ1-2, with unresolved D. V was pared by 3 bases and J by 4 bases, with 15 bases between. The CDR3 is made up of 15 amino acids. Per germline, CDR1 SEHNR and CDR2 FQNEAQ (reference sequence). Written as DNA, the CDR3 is TGTGCCAGCAGCTTTGGACTTCGCCTTACCTATGGCTACACCTTC. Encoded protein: CASSFGLRLTYGYTF.

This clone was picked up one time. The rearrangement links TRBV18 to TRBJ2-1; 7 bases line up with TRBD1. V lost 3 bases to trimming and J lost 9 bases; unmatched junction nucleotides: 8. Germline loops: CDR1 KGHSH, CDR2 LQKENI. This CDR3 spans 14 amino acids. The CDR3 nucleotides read TGTGCCAGCTCACCCATAAAAGGGGGCATTGAGCAGTTCTTC. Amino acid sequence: CASSPIKGGIEQFF.

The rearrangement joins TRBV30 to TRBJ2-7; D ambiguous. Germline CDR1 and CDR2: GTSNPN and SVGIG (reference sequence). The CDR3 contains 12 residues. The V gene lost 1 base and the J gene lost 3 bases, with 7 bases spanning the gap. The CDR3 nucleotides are TGTGCCTGGAGTGGGCATAACTACGAGCAGTACTTC. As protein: CAWSGHNYEQYF.

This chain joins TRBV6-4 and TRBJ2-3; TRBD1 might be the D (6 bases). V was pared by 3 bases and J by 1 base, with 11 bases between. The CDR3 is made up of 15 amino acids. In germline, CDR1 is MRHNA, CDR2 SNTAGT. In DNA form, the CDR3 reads TGTGCCAGCAGTGAGCAGGCAGGGGGCACAGATACGCAGTATTTT. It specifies CASSEQAGGTDTQYF.

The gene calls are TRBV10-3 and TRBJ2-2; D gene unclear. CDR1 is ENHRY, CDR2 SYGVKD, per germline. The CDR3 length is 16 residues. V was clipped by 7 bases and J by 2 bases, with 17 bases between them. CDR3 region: CAITPELFTNTGELFF. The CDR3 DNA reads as TGTGCCATCACGCCTGAACTATTCACCAACACCGGGGAGCTGTTTTTT.

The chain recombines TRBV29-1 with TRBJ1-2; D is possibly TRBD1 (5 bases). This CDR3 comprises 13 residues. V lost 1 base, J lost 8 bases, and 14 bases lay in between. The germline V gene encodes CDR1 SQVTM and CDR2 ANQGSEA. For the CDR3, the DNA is TGCAGCGTTGAAGTATGGGGGGGTATCGGCTACACCTTC. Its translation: CSVEVWGGIGYTF. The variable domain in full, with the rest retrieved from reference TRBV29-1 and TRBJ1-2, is SAVISQKPSRDICQRGTSLTIQCQVDSQVTMMFWYRQQPGQSLTLIATANQGSEATYESGFVIDKFPISRPNLTFSTLTVSNMSPEDSSIYLCSVEVWGGIGYTFGSGTRLTVV.

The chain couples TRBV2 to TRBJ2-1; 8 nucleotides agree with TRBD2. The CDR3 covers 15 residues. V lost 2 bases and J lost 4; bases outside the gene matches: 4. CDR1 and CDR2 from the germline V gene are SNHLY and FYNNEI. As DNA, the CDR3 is TGTGCCAGCAGTGAAATAGCGGGGCCGTACAATGAGCAGTTCTTC. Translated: CASSEIAGPYNEQFF.

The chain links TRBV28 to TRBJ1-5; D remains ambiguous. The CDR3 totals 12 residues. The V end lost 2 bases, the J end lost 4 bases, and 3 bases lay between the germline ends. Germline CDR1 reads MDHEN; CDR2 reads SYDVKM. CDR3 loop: CASSLVNQPQHF. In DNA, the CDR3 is TGTGCCAGCAGTTTAGTAAATCAGCCCCAGCATTTT.

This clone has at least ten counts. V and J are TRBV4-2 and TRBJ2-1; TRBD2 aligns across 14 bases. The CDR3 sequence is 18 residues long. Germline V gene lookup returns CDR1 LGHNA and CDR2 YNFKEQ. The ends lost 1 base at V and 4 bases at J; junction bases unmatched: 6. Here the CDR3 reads CASSQGLAGGPGYNEQFF. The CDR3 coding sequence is TGTGCCAGCAGCCAAGGACTAGCGGGAGGGCCGGGGTACAATGAGCAGTTCTTC.

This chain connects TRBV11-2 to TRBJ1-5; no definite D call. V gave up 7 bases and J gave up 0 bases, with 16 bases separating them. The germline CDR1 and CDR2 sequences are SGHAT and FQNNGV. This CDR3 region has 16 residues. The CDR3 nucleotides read TGTGCCAGCAACCGTACCAGCGATTATAGCAATCAGCCCCAGCATTTT. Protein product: CASNRTSDYSNQPQHF.

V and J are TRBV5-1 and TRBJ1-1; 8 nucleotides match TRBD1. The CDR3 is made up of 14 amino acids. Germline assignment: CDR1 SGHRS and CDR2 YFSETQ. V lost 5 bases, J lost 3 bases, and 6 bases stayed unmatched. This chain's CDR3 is CASRNGQGDTEAFF. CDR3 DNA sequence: TGCGCCAGCAGGAATGGACAGGGAGACACTGAAGCTTTCTTT. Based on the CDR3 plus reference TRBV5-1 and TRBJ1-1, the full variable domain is KAGVTQTPRYLIKTRGQQVTLSCSPISGHRSVSWYQQTPGQGLQFLFEYFSETQRNKGNFPGRFSGRQFSNSRSEMNVSTLELGDSALYLCASRNGQGDTEAFFGQGTRLTVV.

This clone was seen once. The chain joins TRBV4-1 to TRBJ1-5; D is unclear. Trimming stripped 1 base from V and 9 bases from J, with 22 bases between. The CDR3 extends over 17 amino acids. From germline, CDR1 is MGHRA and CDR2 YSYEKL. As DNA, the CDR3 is TGCGCCAGCAGCCAAGGTCCGGGAGGGTCCGAGCTGGCGCCCCAGCATTTT. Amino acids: CASSQGPGGSELAPQHF.

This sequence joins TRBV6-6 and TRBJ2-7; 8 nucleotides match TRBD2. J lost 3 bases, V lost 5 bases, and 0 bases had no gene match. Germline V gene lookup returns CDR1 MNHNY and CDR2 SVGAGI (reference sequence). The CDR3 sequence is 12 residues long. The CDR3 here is CASSAGGYEQYF. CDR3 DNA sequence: TGTGCCAGCAGTGCGGGGGGCTACGAGCAGTACTTC.

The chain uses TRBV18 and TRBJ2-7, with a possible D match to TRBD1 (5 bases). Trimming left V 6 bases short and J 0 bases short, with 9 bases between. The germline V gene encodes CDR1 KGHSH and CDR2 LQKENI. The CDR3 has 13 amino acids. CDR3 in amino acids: CASSVGLSYEQYF. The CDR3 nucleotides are TGTGCCAGCTCCGTGGGGCTCTCCTACGAGCAGTACTTC. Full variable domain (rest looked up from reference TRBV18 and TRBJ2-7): NAGVMQNPRHLVRRRGQEARLRCSPMKGHSHVYWYRQLPEEGLKFMVYLQKENIIDESGMPKERFSAEFPKEGPSILRIQQVVRGDSAAYFCASSVGLSYEQYFGPGTRLTVT.

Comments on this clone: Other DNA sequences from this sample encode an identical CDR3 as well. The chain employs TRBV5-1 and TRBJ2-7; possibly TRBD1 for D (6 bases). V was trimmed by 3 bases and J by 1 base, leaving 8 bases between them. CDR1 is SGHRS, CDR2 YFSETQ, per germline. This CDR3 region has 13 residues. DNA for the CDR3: TGCGCCAGCAGCTCCCAGGGGTCCTACGAGCAGTACTTC. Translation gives CASSSQGSYEQYF.

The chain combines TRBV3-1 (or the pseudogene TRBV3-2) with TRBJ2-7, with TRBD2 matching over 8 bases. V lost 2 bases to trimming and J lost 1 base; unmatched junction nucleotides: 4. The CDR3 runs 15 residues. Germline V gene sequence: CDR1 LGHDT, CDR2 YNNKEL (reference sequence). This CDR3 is CASSQQREYSYEQYF. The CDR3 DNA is TGTGCCAGCAGCCAACAGCGGGAGTATTCCTACGAGCAGTACTTC.

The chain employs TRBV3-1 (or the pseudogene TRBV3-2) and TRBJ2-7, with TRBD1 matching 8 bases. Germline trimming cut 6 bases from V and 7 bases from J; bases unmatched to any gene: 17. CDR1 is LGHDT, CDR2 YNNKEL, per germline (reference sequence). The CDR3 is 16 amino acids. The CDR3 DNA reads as TGTGCCAGCAGTCTCAAGGGAACAGGGGGAAGGGGGGAGCAGTACTTC. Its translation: CASSLKGTGGRGEQYF.

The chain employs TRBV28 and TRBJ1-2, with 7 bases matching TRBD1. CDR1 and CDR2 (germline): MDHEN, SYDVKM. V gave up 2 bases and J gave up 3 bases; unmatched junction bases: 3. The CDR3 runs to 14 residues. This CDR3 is CASSLNQGDYGYTF. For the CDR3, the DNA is TGTGCCAGCAGTTTAAACCAGGGGGACTATGGCTACACCTTC.

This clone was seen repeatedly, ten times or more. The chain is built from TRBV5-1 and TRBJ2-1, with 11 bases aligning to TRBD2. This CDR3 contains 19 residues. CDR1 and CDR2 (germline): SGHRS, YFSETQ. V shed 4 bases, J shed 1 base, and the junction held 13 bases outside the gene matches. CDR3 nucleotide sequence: TGCGCCAGCAGCCTGGACGCTCGATTAGCGGGAGGGTCCTACAATGAGCAGTTCTTC. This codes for CASSLDARLAGGSYNEQFF.